These T cell receptor beta chains were read from a single sample in a study of technical replicates of blood from a few donors. Only in-frame clones appear in the TCRdb table, and some are missing; sequencing was by immunoSEQ multiplex PCR. The sample carries 64,000 or so clones, around 97% recorded once. Sequencing was performed on T cells isolated from PBMCs. These receptors all come from a human donor in good health. Both conserved end residues are part of each CDR3. The order of the fields is clone size, V gene, J gene, D gene, CDR3 DNA, CDR3 protein. D genes are given only for firm matches. Clone size, where shown, is once, few, many, or a class for clones that have expanded.

>NA|TRBV5-1|TRBJ2-3|NA
TGCGCCAGCAGAACTTACGCCCCAGCGGACACAGATACGCAGTATTTT
CASRTYAPADTDTQYF
>NA|TRBV5-1|TRBJ2-2|TRBD2
TGCGCCAGCAGCTTGACTCTAGCGGGGCAGAACACCGGGGAGCTGTTTTTT
CASSLTLAGQNTGELFF
>NA|TRBV19|TRBJ1-2|TRBD1
TGTGCCAGTACCCCCCAAATAGGGGCAGGGGGCTTAGTTGGGGGCTACACCTTC
CASTPQIGAGGLVGGYTF
>NA|TRBV5-1|TRBJ1-1|NA
TGCGCCAGCAGCTCAACCACAGGAGAGAATGAAGCTTTCTTT
CASSSTTGENEAFF
>few|TRBV2|TRBJ2-1|TRBD1
TGTGCCAGCAAACCGACAGGGACCTACAATGAGCAGTTCTTC
CASKPTGTYNEQFF
>NA|TRBV6-1|TRBJ2-5|NA
TGTGCCAGCAGTGAACTTGGAGTAGGACTACAAGAGACCCAGTACTTC
CASSELGVGLQETQYF
>NA|TRBV4-1|TRBJ1-1|NA
TGCGCCAGCAGCCAAGGAAGGGAGCTGTCGCGCACTGAAGCTTTCTTT
CASSQGRELSRTEAFF
>NA|TRBV7-8|TRBJ2-7|TRBD2
TGTGCCAGCAGCCCTAGCGGAATGGCCTACGAGCAGTACTTC
CASSPSGMAYEQYF
>NA|TRBV19|TRBJ1-2|NA
TGTGCCAGTAGCCCAAGACAGACAAACTATGGCTACACCTTC
CASSPRQTNYGYTF
>NA|TRBV13|TRBJ1-1|NA
TGTGCCAGCAGCTTGTCGGGGATTTCATCCACTGAAGCTTTCTTT
CASSLSGISSTEAFF
>NA|TRBV5-1|TRBJ2-1|TRBD2
TGCGCCAGCAGCTTGGCCCCAGGACTAGCGGGAGGGGGCCTGGGGTACAATGAGCAGTTCTTC
CASSLAPGLAGGGLGYNEQFF
>once|TRBV18|TRBJ2-3|TRBD1
TGTGCCAGCTCACCACCCGAGGACAGGGGGTGGGATACGCAGTATTTT
CASSPPEDRGWDTQYF
>once|TRBV30|TRBJ1-1|NA
TGTGCCTGGAGTGTAACACAGAACACTGAAGCTTTCTTT
CAWSVTQNTEAFF
>NA|TRBV27|TRBJ2-1|NA
TGTGCCAGCCGGGGGGCTTCTCCAACATACAATGAGCAGTTCTTC
CASRGASPTYNEQFF
>NA|TRBV2|TRBJ2-7|TRBD1
TGTGCCAGCAGTGAAGCGAGGTCACAGGGGGACTACGAGCAGTACTTC
CASSEARSQGDYEQYF
>NA|TRBV11-1|TRBJ2-1|NA
TGTGCCAGCAGGTCACAGGGCCCAAATGAGCAGTTCTTC
CASRSQGPNEQFF
>NA|TRBV30|TRBJ1-1|TRBD1
TGTGCCTGTTTCTGGACAGGGATAGGCGACACTGAAGCTTTCTTT
CACFWTGIGDTEAFF
>NA|TRBV13|TRBJ2-3|TRBD1
TGTGCCAGCAGCCACCAGGGACAGGGGGCGCAAGATACGCAGTATTTT
CASSHQGQGAQDTQYF
>NA|TRBV5-6|TRBJ2-7|TRBD2
TGTGCCAGCAGCCCCATAGCGGGACCTGGAGAGCAGTACTTC
CASSPIAGPGEQYF
>NA|TRBV4-1|TRBJ2-3|NA
TGCGCCAGCAGCCTACAGGGTGATACGCAGTATTTT
CASSLQGDTQYF
>NA|TRBV29-1|TRBJ2-7|NA
TGCAGCGTGGGACATGGTCCTAACTACGAGCAGTACTTC
CSVGHGPNYEQYF
>NA|TRBV5-3|TRBJ1-5|NA
TGTGCCAGAAGCTTGGCCGGGGATCTTCAGCCCCAGCATTTT
CARSLAGDLQPQHF
>NA|TRBV7-8|TRBJ1-5|TRBD1
TGTGCCAGCAGCGCCTCTAGACAGGGGAATCAGCCCCAGCATTTT
CASSASRQGNQPQHF
>NA|TRBV18|TRBJ1-2|NA
TGTGCCAGCTCACCGACCTCGGACACTCATGGCTACACCTTC
CASSPTSDTHGYTF
>NA|TRBV11-2|TRBJ1-1|NA
TGTGCCAGCAGCCCGAGGGGGAATGACACTGAAGCTTTCTTT
CASSPRGNDTEAFF
>NA|TRBV2|TRBJ1-5|TRBD1
TGTGCCACTCAGGGGGCGGATAGCAATCAGCCCCAGCATTTT
CATQGADSNQPQHF
>NA|TRBV14|TRBJ2-1|TRBD2
TGTGCCAGCAGCGATCTTGGGACTAGCGGGACCAATGAGCAGTTCTTC
CASSDLGTSGTNEQFF
>NA|TRBV6-1|TRBJ2-7|TRBD2
TGTGCCGGATCTAGCGGGAGTTTTCCCCACGAGCAGTACTTC
CAGSSGSFPHEQYF
>NA|TRBV4-1|TRBJ1-5|NA
TGCGCCAGCAGCCAAGGGGCAGGGAGGTACGGCAATCAGCCCCAGCATTTT
CASSQGAGRYGNQPQHF
>once|TRBV5-1|TRBJ2-5|TRBD2
TGCGCCAGTCGAGTACTAGCGGGGGGCCGAGAGACCCAGTACTTC
CASRVLAGGRETQYF
>NA|TRBV29-1|TRBJ2-3|NA
TGCAGCGTTGCTGAGCAGCGGACTAGCACAGATACGCAGTATTTT
CSVAEQRTSTDTQYF
>NA|TRBV6-1|TRBJ2-3|TRBD1
TGTGCCAGCAGTGGCAGACAGGGTCGGATCACAGATACGCAGTATTTT
CASSGRQGRITDTQYF
>NA|TRBV29-1|TRBJ2-5|TRBD2
TGCAGCATATGGACTAGCGGGAGAGAGACAGCGTACCAAGAGACCCAGTACTTC
CSIWTSGRETAYQETQYF
>NA|TRBV6-5|TRBJ2-3|NA
TGTGCCAGCAGTACTCCAGGTCCTGGTACGCAGTATTTT
CASSTPGPGTQYF
>once|TRBV4-1|TRBJ2-7|TRBD2
TGCGCCAGCAGCCGCTCACTAGCGGGGGACCCCTACGAGCAGTACTTC
CASSRSLAGDPYEQYF
>once|TRBV6-1|TRBJ2-7|TRBD2
TGTGCCAGCAGACAACAAGCGGGAGGGTTCTACGAGCAGTACTTC
CASRQQAGGFYEQYF
>NA|TRBV28|TRBJ2-4|NA
TGTGCCAGCAGTCCCCCCCTTCAAGGACATTCAAACATTCAGTACTTC
CASSPPLQGHSNIQYF
>NA|TRBV7-8|TRBJ2-3|NA
TGTGCCAGCAGCTTAGCGGCGGGTTGGGATACGCAGTATTTT
CASSLAAGWDTQYF
>NA|TRBV28|TRBJ2-7|TRBD1
TGTGCCAGCAGGCCGACGGTGGGGGCGGGACAGGGTACCTACGAGCAGTACTTC
CASRPTVGAGQGTYEQYF
>NA|TRBV19|TRBJ1-1|TRBD1
TGTGCCAGTAGTGGCGCAGGGGGCCGGGGGAACACTGAAGCTTTCTTT
CASSGAGGRGNTEAFF
>once|TRBV11-2|TRBJ1-1|NA
TGTGCCAGCAGCTTCCAGCAGGGTGCTGAAGCTTTCTTT
CASSFQQGAEAFF
>NA|TRBV28|TRBJ2-7|TRBD1
TGTGCCAGCAGTGCCGGGACAGCGCGCTCCTACGAGCAGTACTTC
CASSAGTARSYEQYF
>NA|TRBV5-1|TRBJ2-7|NA
TGCGCCAGCAGTGACGGCCGTAGCGCCTACGAGCAGTACTTC
CASSDGRSAYEQYF
>NA|TRBV7-6|TRBJ2-7|NA
TGTGCCAGCAGCTTAGCTGGCAGGGACTGGGGCGAGCAGTACTTC
CASSLAGRDWGEQYF
>NA|TRBV6-5|TRBJ2-2|TRBD1
TGTGCCAGCAGTTACACCGGGACAGGGTCCGGGGAGCTGTTTTTT
CASSYTGTGSGELFF
>NA|TRBV7-9|TRBJ1-1|NA
TGTGCCAGCAGCTCCGGTAGGGGTGACACTGAAGCTTTCTTT
CASSSGRGDTEAFF
>NA|TRBV28|TRBJ2-7|NA
TGTGCCAGCAGGTCCGGGGGATTGTACGAGCAGTACTTC
CASRSGGLYEQYF
>NA|TRBV19|TRBJ1-2|NA
TGTGCCAGTAGTACAGGGGTGACAAACTATGGCTACACCTTC
CASSTGVTNYGYTF
>NA|TRBV7-8|TRBJ2-5|NA
TGTGCCAGCAGCTTATATGGAAGCGGGCGAACCTACCAAGAGACCCAGTACTTC
CASSLYGSGRTYQETQYF